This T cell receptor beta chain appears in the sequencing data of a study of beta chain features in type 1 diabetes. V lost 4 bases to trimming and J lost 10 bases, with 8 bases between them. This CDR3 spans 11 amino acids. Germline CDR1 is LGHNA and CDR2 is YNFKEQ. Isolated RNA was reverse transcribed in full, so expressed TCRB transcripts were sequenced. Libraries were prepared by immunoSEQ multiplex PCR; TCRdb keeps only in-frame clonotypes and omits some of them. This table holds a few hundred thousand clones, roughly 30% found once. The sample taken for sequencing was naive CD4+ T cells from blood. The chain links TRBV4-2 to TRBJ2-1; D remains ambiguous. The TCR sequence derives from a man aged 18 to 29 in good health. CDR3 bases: TGTGCCAGCAGCCTCGTATCGGAGCAGTTCTTC. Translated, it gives CASSLVSEQFF.